These 7 T cell receptor beta chains were all obtained from the same sample, sequenced in a study of shared clonotypes between healthy human individuals. Selected positively for CCR7 and CD45RO-negative, naive CD8 cells excluded terminally differentiated effector memory CD45RA+ cells. TCRdb's copy holds only in-frame clones and misses some; the assay was immunoSEQ multiplex PCR. The data contain about 2.2 million clones, roughly 95% of them singletons. Input material: naive CD8+ T cells from PBMCs. The receptors come from a man younger than 30 in good health. Some clones in this sample may be carry-over from other donors' samples.

V is TRBV10-3 and J is TRBJ1-5; a possible D gene is TRBD1 (6 bases). Germline V gene data show CDR1 as ENHRY and CDR2 as SYGVKD. V shed 0 bases and J shed 5 bases, with 14 bases lying between them. This CDR3 has 16 amino acids. CDR3 region: CAISESTGQKYQPQHF. For the CDR3, the DNA is TGTGCCATCAGTGAGTCGACAGGCCAGAAATATCAGCCCCAGCATTTT.

The rearrangement links TRBV28 to TRBJ2-2; TRBD1 matches at 10 bases. Germline V gene lookup returns CDR1 MDHEN and CDR2 SYDVKM. V trimming: 6 bases; J trimming: 7 bases; junction bases outside the gene matches: 11. This CDR3 comprises 16 residues. CDR3 sequence reads: CASSIPRQGASGELFF. Here the CDR3 DNA reads TGTGCCAGCAGCATACCCCGACAGGGGGCTAGCGGGGAGCTGTTTTTT.

The chain employs TRBV29-1 and TRBJ1-2, with 12 bases that match TRBD1. This CDR3 comprises 16 residues. Germline V CDR1 and CDR2: SQVTM, ANQGSEA. Trimming removed 5 bases from V and 3 bases from J; junction bases left unmatched: 10. The CDR3: CSVPTSGQGAYYGYTF. In nucleotides, the CDR3 is TGCAGCGTTCCTACTTCGGGACAGGGGGCTTACTATGGCTACACCTTC. Combining the CDR3 with reference TRBV29-1 and TRBJ1-2 gives the whole variable domain SAVISQKPSRDICQRGTSLTIQCQVDSQVTMMFWYRQQPGQSLTLIATANQGSEATYESGFVIDKFPISRPNLTFSTLTVSNMSPEDSSIYLCSVPTSGQGAYYGYTFGSGTRLTVV.

The genes are TRBV10-1 and TRBJ2-1; D gene ambiguous. CDR3 size: 12 residues. Germline assignment: CDR1 WNHNN and CDR2 SYGVQD (reference sequence). Trimming left V 5 bases short and J 8 bases short, with 10 bases between. The CDR3 DNA follows: TGCGCCAGCAGTATCTCGGGTGATGAGCAGTTCTTC. Its protein product is CASSISGDEQFF.

The V and J genes are TRBV11-1 and TRBJ2-7, with 7 bases fitting TRBD2. Germline V lookup: CDR1 SGHAT, CDR2 FQDESV (reference sequence). Trimming took 5 bases from V and 3 from J; bases not matched to a gene: 4. The CDR3 loop spans 13 amino acids. The CDR3 protein is CASSVWTSYEQYF. CDR3 DNA: TGTGCCAGCAGCGTTTGGACTAGCTACGAGCAGTACTTC.

The rearrangement uses TRBV4-2 and TRBJ2-7; D not certain. The CDR3 runs 12 residues. Trimming removed 2 bases at V and 1 base at J, with 3 bases between. Germline V gene sequence: CDR1 LGHNA, CDR2 YNFKEQ. The CDR3 DNA sequence: TGTGCCAGCAGCCAATCGTCCTACGAGCAGTACTTC. This codes for CASSQSSYEQYF.

The chain uses TRBV6-1 and TRBJ2-1; D perhaps matches TRBD1 (6 bases). The CDR3 is 15 amino acids. Trimming left V 6 bases short and J 5 bases short, with 17 bases between. Germline-derived CDR1 and CDR2 are MNHNS and SASEGT. The CDR3 bases are TGTGCCAGCAGGGGGTGGCAGGGGCCAAACAATGAGCAGTTCTTC. It encodes CASRGWQGPNNEQFF.